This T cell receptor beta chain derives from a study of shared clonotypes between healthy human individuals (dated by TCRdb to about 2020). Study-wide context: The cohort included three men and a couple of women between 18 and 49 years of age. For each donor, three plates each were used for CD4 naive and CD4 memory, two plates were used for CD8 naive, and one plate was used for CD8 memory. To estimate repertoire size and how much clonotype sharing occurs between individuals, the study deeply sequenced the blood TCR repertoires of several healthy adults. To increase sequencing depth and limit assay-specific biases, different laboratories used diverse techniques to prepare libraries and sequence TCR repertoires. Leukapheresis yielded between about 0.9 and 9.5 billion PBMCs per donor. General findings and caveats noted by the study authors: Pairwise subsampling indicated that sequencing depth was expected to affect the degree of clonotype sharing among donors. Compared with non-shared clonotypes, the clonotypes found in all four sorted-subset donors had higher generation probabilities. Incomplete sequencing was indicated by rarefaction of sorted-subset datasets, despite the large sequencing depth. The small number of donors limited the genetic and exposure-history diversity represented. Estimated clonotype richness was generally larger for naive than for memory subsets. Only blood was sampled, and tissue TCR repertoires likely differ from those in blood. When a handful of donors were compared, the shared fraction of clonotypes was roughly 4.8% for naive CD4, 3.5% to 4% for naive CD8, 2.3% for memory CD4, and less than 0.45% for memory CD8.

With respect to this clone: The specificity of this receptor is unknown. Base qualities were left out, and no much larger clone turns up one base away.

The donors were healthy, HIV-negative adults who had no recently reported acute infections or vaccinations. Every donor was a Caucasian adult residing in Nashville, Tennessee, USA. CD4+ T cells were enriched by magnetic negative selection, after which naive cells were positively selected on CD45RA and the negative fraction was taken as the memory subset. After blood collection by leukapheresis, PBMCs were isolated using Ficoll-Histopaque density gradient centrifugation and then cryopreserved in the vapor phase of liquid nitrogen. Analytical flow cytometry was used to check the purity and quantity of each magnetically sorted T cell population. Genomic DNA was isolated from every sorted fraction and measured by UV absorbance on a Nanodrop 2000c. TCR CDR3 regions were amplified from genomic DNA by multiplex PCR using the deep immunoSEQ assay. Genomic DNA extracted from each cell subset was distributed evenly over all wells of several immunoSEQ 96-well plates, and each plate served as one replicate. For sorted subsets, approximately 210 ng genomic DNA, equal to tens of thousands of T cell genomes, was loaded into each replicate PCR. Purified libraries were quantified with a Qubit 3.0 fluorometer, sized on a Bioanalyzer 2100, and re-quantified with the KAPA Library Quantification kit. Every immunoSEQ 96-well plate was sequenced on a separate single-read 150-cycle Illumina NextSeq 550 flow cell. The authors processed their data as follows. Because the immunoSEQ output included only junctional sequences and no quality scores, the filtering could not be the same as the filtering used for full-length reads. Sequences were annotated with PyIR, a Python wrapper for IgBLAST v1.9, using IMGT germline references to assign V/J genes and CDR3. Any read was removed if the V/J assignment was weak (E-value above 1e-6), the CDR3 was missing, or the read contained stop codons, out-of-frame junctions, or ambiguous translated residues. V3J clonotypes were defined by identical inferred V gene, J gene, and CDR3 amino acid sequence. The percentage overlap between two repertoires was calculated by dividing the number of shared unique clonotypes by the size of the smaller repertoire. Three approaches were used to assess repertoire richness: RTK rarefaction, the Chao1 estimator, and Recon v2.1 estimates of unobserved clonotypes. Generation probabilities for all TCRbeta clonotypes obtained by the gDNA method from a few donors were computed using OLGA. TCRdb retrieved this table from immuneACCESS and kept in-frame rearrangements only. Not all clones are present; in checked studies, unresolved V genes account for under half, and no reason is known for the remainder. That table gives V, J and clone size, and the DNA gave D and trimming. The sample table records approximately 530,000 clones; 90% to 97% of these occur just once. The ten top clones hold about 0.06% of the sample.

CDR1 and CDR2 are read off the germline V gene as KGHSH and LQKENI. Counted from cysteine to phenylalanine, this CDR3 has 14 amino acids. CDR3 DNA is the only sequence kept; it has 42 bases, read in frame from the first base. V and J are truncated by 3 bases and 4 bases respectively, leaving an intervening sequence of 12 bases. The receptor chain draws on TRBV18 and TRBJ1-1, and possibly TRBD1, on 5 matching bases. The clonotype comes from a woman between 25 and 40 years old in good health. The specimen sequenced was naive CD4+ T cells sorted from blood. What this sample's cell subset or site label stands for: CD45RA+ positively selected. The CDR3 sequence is CASSPGGAGTEAFF. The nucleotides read TGTGCCAGCTCACCGGGAGGGGCAGGCACTGAAGCTTTCTTT.